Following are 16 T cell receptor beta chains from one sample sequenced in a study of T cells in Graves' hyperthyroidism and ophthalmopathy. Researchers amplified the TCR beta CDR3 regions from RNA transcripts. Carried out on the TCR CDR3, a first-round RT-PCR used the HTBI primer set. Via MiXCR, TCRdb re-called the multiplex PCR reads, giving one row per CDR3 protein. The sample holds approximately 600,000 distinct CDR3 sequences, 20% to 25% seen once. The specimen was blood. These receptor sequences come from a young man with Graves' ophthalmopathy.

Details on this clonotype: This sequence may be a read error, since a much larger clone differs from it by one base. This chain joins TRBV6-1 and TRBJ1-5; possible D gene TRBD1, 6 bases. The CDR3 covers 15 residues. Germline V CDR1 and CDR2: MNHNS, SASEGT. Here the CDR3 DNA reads TGTGCCAGCAGTGAAAACAGGGCGAGCAATCAGCCCCGGCATTTT. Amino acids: CASSENRASNQPRHF.

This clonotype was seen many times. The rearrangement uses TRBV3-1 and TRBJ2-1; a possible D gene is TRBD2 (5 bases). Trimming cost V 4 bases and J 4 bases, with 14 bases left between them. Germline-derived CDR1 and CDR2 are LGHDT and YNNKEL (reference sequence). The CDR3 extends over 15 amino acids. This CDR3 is CASSPPAEAYNEQFF. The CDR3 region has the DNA TGTGCCAGCAGCCCCCCAGCGGAAGCTTACAATGAGCAGTTCTTC.

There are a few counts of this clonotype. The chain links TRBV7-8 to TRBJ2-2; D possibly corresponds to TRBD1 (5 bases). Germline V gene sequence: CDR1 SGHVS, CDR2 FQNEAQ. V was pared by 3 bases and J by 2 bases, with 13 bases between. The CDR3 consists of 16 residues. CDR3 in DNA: TGTGCCAGCAGCTTCAGCACAGGCGCCAACACCGGGGAGCTGTTTTTT. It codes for CASSFSTGANTGELFF.

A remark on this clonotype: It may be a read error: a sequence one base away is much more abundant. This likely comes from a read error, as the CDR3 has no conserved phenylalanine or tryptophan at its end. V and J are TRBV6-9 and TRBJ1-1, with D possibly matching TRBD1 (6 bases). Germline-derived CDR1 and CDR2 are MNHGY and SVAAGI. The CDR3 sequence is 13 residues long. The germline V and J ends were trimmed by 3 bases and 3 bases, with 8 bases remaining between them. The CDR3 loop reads CASSYEGDTEAFL. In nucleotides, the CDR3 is TGTGCCAGCAGTTACGAGGGGGACACTGAAGCTTTCTTA.

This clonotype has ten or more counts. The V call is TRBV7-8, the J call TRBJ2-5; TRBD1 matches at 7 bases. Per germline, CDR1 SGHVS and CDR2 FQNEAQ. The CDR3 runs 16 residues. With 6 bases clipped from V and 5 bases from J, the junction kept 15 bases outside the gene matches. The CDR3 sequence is CASSETTGVTSETQYF. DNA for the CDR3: TGTGCCAGCAGTGAAACCACAGGGGTTACCTCGGAGACCCAGTACTTC.

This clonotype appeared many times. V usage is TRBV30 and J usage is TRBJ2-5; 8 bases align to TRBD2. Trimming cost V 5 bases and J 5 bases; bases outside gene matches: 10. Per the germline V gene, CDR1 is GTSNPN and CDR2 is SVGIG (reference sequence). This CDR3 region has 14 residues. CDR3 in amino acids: CAWDPAGGVETQYF. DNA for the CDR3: TGTGCCTGGGACCCCGCGGGGGGTGTGGAGACCCAGTACTTC.

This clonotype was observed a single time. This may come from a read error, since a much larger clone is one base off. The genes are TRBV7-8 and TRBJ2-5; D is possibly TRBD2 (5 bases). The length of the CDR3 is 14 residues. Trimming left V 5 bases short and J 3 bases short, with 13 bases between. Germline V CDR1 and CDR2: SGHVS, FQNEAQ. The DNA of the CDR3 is TGTGCCAGCAGCCAGAGAGGGCGTAAAGAGACCCAGTACTTC. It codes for CASSQRGRKETQYF.

The CDR3 here is CASSVAPWTGTNYGYTF. In nucleotides, the CDR3 is TGCGCCAGCAGTGTGGCCCCGTGGACAGGCACTAACTATGGCTACACCTTC. The V gene is TRBV10-2, the J gene TRBJ1-2, with 7 bases aligning to TRBD1. Germline V gives CDR1 WSHSY, CDR2 SAAADI. This CDR3 region has 17 residues. The V segment lost 4 bases and the J segment 0 bases; nucleotides outside the gene matches: 11.

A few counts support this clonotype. CDR3 sequence reads: CASSKEWGGNQPQHF. As DNA, the CDR3 is TGTGCCAGCAGCAAGGAGTGGGGAGGCAATCAGCCCCAGCATTTT. The V and J genes are TRBV6-1 and TRBJ1-5; D gene ambiguous. The V and J ends lost 6 bases and 2 bases respectively, with 14 bases between them. The CDR3 has 15 residues. From germline, CDR1 is MNHNS and CDR2 SASEGT.

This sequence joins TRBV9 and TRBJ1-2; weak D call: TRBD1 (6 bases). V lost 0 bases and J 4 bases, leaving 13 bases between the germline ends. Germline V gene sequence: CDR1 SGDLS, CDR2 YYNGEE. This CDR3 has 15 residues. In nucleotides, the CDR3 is TGTGCCAGCAGCGTAGCTACAGGGACTGGCTATGGCTACACCTTC. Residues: CASSVATGTGYGYTF.

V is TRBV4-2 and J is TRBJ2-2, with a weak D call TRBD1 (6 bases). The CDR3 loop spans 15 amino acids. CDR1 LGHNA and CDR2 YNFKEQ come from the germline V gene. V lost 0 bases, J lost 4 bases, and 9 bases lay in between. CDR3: CASSQEQGLTGELFF. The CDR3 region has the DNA TGTGCCAGCAGCCAAGAACAGGGTCTCACCGGGGAGCTGTTTTTT.

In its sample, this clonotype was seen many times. The CDR3: CASSPGGAGELFF. DNA for the CDR3: TGTGCCAGCAGCCCGGGGGGGGCGGGGGAGCTGTTTTTT. The V gene is TRBV12-3 or TRBV12-4, the J gene TRBJ2-2; TRBD2 matches 8 bases. The CDR3 loop spans 13 amino acids. The V segment lost 6 bases and the J segment 8 bases; nucleotides outside the gene matches: 5.

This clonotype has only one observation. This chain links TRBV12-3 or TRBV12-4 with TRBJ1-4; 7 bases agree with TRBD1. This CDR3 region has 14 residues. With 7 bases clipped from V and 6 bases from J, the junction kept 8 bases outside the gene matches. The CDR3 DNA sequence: TGTGCCAGCACCCACCGGGACAGCCATGAAAAACTGTTTTTT. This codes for CASTHRDSHEKLFF.

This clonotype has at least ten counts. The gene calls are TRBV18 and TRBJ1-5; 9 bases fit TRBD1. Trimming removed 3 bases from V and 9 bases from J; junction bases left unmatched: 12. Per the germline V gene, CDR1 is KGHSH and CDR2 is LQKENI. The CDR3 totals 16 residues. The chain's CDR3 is CASSPDEQGARGPQHF. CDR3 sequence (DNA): TGTGCCAGCTCACCGGACGAACAGGGGGCGCGTGGGCCCCAGCATTTT.

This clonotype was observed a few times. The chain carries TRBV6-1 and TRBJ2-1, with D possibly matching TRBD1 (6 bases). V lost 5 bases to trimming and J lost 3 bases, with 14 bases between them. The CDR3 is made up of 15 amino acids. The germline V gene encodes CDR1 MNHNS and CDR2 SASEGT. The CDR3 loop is CASSLGDTNYNEQFF. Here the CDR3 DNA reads TGTGCCAGCAGTCTCGGGGACACCAACTACAATGAGCAGTTCTTC.

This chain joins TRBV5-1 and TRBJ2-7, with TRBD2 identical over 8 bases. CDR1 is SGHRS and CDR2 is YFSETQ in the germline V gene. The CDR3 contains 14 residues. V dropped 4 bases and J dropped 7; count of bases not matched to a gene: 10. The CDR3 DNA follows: TGCGCCAGCAGCCCGGCCGGGGGGGCTCGAGAGCAGTACTTC. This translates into CASSPAGGAREQYF.